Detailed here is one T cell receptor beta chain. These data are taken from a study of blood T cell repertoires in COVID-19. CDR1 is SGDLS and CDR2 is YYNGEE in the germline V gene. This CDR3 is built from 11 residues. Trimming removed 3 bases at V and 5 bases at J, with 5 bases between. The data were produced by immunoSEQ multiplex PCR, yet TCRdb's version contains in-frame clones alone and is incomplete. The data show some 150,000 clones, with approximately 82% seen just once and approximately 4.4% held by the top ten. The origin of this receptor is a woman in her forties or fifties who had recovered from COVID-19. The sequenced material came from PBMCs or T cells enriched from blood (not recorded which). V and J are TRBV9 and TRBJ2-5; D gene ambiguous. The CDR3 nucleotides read TGTGCCAGCAGCGCCGGGGAGACCCAGTACTTC. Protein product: CASSAGETQYF.